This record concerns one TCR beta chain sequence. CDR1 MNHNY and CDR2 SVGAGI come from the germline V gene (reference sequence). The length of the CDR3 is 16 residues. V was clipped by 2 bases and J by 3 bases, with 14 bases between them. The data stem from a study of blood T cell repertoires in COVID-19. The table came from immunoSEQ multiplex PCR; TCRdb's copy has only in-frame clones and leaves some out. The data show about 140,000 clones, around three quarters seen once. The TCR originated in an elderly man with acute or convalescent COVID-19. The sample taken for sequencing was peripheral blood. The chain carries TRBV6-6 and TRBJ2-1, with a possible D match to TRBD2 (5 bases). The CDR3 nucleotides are TGTGCCAGCAGTTACGGGGTAGCGTGGAACTACAATGAGCAGTTCTTC. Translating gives CASSYGVAWNYNEQFF.